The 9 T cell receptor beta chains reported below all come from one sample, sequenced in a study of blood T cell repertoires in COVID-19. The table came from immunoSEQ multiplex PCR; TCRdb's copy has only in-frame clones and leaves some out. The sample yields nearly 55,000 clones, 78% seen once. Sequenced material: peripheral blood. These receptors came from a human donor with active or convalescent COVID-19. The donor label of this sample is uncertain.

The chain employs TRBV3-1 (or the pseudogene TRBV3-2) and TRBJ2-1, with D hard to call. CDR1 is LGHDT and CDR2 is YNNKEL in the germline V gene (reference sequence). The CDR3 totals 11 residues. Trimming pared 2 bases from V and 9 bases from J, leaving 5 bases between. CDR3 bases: TGTGCCAGCAGCCAAACGGGTGAGCAGTTCTTC. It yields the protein CASSQTGEQFF.

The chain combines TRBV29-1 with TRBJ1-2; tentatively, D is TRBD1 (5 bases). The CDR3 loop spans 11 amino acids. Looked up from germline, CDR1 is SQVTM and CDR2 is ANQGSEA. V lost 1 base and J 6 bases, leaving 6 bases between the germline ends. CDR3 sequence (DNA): TGCAGCGTTGAAGGGACAAATGGCTACACCTTC. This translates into CSVEGTNGYTF.

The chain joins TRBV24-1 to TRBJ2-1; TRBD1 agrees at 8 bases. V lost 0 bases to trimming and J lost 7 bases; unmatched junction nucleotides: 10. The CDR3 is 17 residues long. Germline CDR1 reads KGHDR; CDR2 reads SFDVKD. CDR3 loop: CATSDLGDGTGGNEQFF. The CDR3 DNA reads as TGTGCCACCAGTGATTTGGGTGATGGGACAGGAGGGAATGAGCAGTTCTTC.

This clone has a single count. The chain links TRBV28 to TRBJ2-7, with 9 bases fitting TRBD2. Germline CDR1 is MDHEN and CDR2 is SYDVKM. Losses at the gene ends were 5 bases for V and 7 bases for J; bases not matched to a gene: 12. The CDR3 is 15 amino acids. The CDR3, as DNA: TGTGCCAGCAGTCCTCCAAGCGGGGGGACGGGGGAGCAGTACTTC. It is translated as CASSPPSGGTGEQYF.

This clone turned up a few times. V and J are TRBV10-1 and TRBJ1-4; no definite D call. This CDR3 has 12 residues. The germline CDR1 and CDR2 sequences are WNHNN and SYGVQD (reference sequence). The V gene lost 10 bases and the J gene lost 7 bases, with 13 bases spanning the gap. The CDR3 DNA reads TGCGCCACCCCTGGGCGGGGTGAAAAACTGTTTTTT. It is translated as CATPGRGEKLFF.

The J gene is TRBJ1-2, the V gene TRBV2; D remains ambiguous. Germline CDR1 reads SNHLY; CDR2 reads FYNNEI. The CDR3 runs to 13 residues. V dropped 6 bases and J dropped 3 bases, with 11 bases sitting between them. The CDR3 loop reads CASRDNAYYGYTF. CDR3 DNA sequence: TGTGCCAGCAGAGACAACGCATACTATGGCTACACCTTC. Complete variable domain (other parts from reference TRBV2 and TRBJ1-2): EPEVTQTPSHQVTQMGQEVILRCVPISNHLYFYWYRQILGQKVEFLVSFYNNEISEKSEIFDDQFSVERPDGSNFTLKIRSTKLEDSAMYFCASRDNAYYGYTFGSGTRLTVV.

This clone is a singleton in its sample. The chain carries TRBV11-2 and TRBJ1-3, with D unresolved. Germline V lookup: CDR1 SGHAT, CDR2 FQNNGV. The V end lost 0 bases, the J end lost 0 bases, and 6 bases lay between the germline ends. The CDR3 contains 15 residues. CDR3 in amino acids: CASSLDPGSGNTIYF. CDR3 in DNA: TGTGCCAGCAGCTTAGATCCCGGCTCTGGAAACACCATATATTTT.

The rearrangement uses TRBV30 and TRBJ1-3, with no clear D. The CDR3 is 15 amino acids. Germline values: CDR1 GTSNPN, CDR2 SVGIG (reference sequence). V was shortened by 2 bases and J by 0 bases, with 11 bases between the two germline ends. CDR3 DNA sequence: TGTGCCTGGAGTTTATTCGCGGGCTCTGGAAACACCATATATTTT. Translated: CAWSLFAGSGNTIYF.

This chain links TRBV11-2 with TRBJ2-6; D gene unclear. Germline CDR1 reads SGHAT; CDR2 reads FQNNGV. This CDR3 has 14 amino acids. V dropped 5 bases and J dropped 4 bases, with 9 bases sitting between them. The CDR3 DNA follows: TGTGCCAGCAGCGAGAGTCCAGGGGCCAACGTCCTGACTTTC. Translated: CASSESPGANVLTF.